This record looks at one TCR beta chain sequence and its context. Its target is unknown. The CDR3 covers 15 residues. The germline gives CDR1 SGHTA, CDR2 FQGNSA. The ends were cut back, 3 bases at V and 2 bases at J, with 10 bases in the middle. This record belongs to a study of shared clonotypes between healthy human individuals. Whole-study results and caveats: Clonotype sharing among donors was expected to depend on sequencing depth.

The authors distributed each subset's genomic DNA evenly over several immunoSEQ plates. Measured with immunoSEQ multiplex PCR; TCRdb has only the in-frame clones, and not every one. The sample lists some 1 million clones; 60% to 80% were seen once. Memory CD4+ cells were the fraction left after CD45RA+ naive selection. The sequence was collected from a man younger than 35 in good health. The gene calls are TRBV7-2 and TRBJ2-2, with D tentatively TRBD1 (6 bases). The specimen sequenced was memory CD4+ T cells sorted from blood. Subset of the sample: CD45RA-negative fraction. DNA for the CDR3: TGTGCCAGCAGCTTCACAGGGCAAAACACCGGGGAGCTGTTTTTT. Protein sequence: CASSFTGQNTGELFF.